Listed below are T cell receptor beta chains from one sample, sequenced in a study of CD8 T cells in ankylosing spondylitis. Each CDR3 protein is one row after TCRdb ran MiXCR on the 5' RACE reads. The table has approximately 200,000 distinct CDR3 sequences, under 15% seen once; the top ten hold 11%. Sequences were obtained from blood, either unsorted or a sorted T cell fraction (not recorded which). The receptor set was obtained from a female donor with ankylosing spondylitis or in good health (not recorded which). CDR3s include the opening cysteine and the closing phenylalanine or tryptophan. D genes are given only for firm matches. Clone size appears in some rows only: once, few, many, or a class for an expanded clone.

D: -
J: TRBJ2-2
V: TRBV4-3
size: -
length: 16
DNA: TGCGCCAGCAGCCCCTGGACAGCGTATAACACCGGGGAGCTGTTTTTT
CDR3: CASSPWTAYNTGELFF

D: -
J: TRBJ2-1
V: TRBV6-1
size: few
length: 19
DNA: TGTGCCAGCAGCCCGACAGTGTGGGGTATCAGGGATCCGAACAATGAGCAGTTCTTC
CDR3: CASSPTVWGIRDPNNEQFF

D: -
J: TRBJ1-4
V: TRBV7-2
size: many
length: 15
DNA: TGTGCCAGCAGCTTAATTTGGGGGGGTAATGAAAAACTGTTTTTT
CDR3: CASSLIWGGNEKLFF

D: TRBD2
J: TRBJ2-1
V: TRBV12-3/TRBV12-4
size: many
length: 16
DNA: TGTGCCAGCAGGATGGGACTAGCAGGTCGGGGCAATGAGCAGTTCTTC
CDR3: CASRMGLAGRGNEQFF

D: TRBD1
J: TRBJ2-2
V: TRBV20-1
size: few
length: 14
DNA: TGCAGTGCACCGGACAGGGCAAACACCGGGGAGCTGTTTTTT
CDR3: CSAPDRANTGELFF

D: -
J: TRBJ1-1
V: TRBV2
size: few
length: 13
DNA: TGTGCCAGCACTTATGGAGTAGGTACTGAAGCTTTCTTT
CDR3: CASTYGVGTEAFF

D: -
J: TRBJ2-5
V: TRBV9
size: few
length: 12
DNA: TGTGCCAGCAGCGTAGTTGCGGAGACCCAGTACTTC
CDR3: CASSVVAETQYF

D: -
J: TRBJ1-5
V: TRBV12-3/TRBV12-4
size: few
length: 11
DNA: TGTGCCAGCAGTCGGGGGGAGGCCCAGCATTTT
CDR3: CASSRGEAQHF

D: TRBD2
J: TRBJ2-1
V: TRBV2
size: once
length: 16
DNA: TGTGCCAGCAGTGGGTCTAGCGGGAGCTCCTACAATGAGCAGTTCTTC
CDR3: CASSGSSGSSYNEQFF

D: TRBD1
J: TRBJ1-2
V: TRBV4-3
size: few
length: 15
DNA: TGCGCCAGCAGCCAAGATCACGGGACAGCCGGTGGCTACACCTTC
CDR3: CASSQDHGTAGGYTF

D: -
J: TRBJ2-7
V: TRBV27
size: many
length: 15
DNA: TGTGCCAGCAGCTCCGCCAGTGGGTTCTCCTACGAGCAGTACTTC
CDR3: CASSSASGFSYEQYF

D: -
J: TRBJ1-4
V: TRBV24-1
size: many
length: 14
DNA: TGTGCCACCAGTGATCCTGGCGCGAGTGAAAAACTGTTTTTT
CDR3: CATSDPGASEKLFF

D: -
J: TRBJ1-4
V: TRBV5-1
size: many
length: 16
DNA: TGCGCCAGCAGCTTGGTCCCCTTCGCAACTAATGAAAAACTGTTTTTT
CDR3: CASSLVPFATNEKLFF

D: -
J: TRBJ1-3
V: TRBV9
size: few
length: 14
DNA: TGTGCCAGCAGCGTAGGGGGTCCTGGAAACACCATATATTTT
CDR3: CASSVGGPGNTIYF

D: TRBD2
J: TRBJ2-7
V: TRBV6-2/TRBV6-3
size: many
length: 16
DNA: TGTGCCAGCAGTTACTTAGCGGGAGGGCCTCACTACGAGCAGTACTTC
CDR3: CASSYLAGGPHYEQYF

D: -
J: TRBJ1-1
V: TRBV19
size: many
length: 12
DNA: TGTGCCAGTAGTGACATCGGCACTGAAGCTTTCTTT
CDR3: CASSDIGTEAFF

D: TRBD2
J: TRBJ2-5
V: TRBV20-1
size: few
length: 14
DNA: TGCAGTGCTAGAGAGGTAGCGGGAAGAGAGACCCAGTACTTC
CDR3: CSAREVAGRETQYF

D: -
J: TRBJ2-1
V: TRBV9
size: many
length: 12
DNA: TGTGCCAGCAGCGTAGTCCCAAATGAGCAGTTCTTC
CDR3: CASSVVPNEQFF

D: TRBD1
J: TRBJ1-3
V: TRBV29-1
size: many
length: 13
DNA: TGCAGCGCTGCACAGGGGGTCGGAAACACCATATATTTT
CDR3: CSAAQGVGNTIYF

D: -
J: TRBJ2-7
V: TRBV7-2
size: many
length: 15
DNA: TGTGCCAGCAGCTCCTCCGGGACGGTATCCTACGAGCAGTACTTC
CDR3: CASSSSGTVSYEQYF

D: -
J: TRBJ1-3
V: TRBV7-9
size: few
length: 15
DNA: TGTGCCAGCAGCGCAACAGGGTACTCTGGAAACACCATATATTTT
CDR3: CASSATGYSGNTIYF

D: -
J: TRBJ2-3
V: TRBV5-1
size: many
length: 16
DNA: TGCGCCAGCAGCCCCCGACTAGGGGGGGGTACAGATACGCAGTATTTT
CDR3: CASSPRLGGGTDTQYF

D: TRBD1
J: TRBJ2-3
V: TRBV7-2
size: few
length: 17
DNA: TGTGCCAGCAGCTTCCACAGGGGGCCCGGTCGGACAGATACGCAGTATTTT
CDR3: CASSFHRGPGRTDTQYF

D: TRBD1
J: TRBJ1-5
V: TRBV19
size: -
length: 16
DNA: TGTGCCAGTACCAAGCGGACAGGGGGTTCGGGTCAGCCCCAGCATTTT
CDR3: CASTKRTGGSGQPQHF

D: -
J: TRBJ2-7
V: TRBV7-2
size: many
length: 13
DNA: TGTGCCAGCAGCTTCGACAGAGTCTACGAGCAGTACTTC
CDR3: CASSFDRVYEQYF

D: -
J: TRBJ2-3
V: TRBV18
size: few
length: 14
DNA: TGTGCCAGCCACTTTAGCGGCCTAACGGATACGCAGTATTTT
CDR3: CASHFSGLTDTQYF

D: TRBD2
J: TRBJ2-2
V: TRBV7-3
size: -
length: 14
DNA: TGTGCCAGCAGCCGCGGGACTAGCGGGGGGGAGCTGTTTTTT
CDR3: CASSRGTSGGELFF

D: TRBD1
J: TRBJ1-4
V: TRBV12-3/TRBV12-4
size: many
length: 16
DNA: TGTGCCAGCAGCACAGGACAGGGGGCAACTAATGAAAAACTGTTTTTT
CDR3: CASSTGQGATNEKLFF

D: -
J: TRBJ1-5
V: TRBV28
size: few
length: 17
DNA: TGTGCCAGCAGCGACTGGGACGGACCGTTAGGCAATCAGTCCCAGCATTTT
CDR3: CASSDWDGPLGNQSQHF

D: TRBD1
J: TRBJ2-3
V: TRBV5-1
size: few
length: 14
DNA: TGCGCCAGCAGACCGGGACAGGGGACAGATACGCAGTATTTT
CDR3: CASRPGQGTDTQYF

D: -
J: TRBJ2-1
V: TRBV11-3
size: -
length: 15
DNA: TGTGCCAGCAGCTTAAGAGGGAGTGGTACAATGAGGCAGTTCTTC
CDR3: CASSLRGSGTMRQFF

D: -
J: TRBJ1-5
V: TRBV12-3/TRBV12-4
size: many
length: 14
DNA: TGTGCCAGCACCCCGGACTTCCCCAATCAGCCCCAGCATTTT
CDR3: CASTPDFPNQPQHF

D: -
J: TRBJ2-3
V: TRBV28
size: few
length: 17
DNA: TGTGCCAGCAGTTTAGGCGCTGCTGTGGTCTTGACAGATACGCAGTATTTT
CDR3: CASSLGAAVVLTDTQYF

D: -
J: TRBJ2-4
V: TRBV7-9
size: -
length: 15
DNA: TGTGCCAGCAGCTTAGTTGGGGCGGCCAAAAACATTCAGTACTTC
CDR3: CASSLVGAAKNIQYF

D: -
J: TRBJ1-5
V: TRBV7-2
size: -
length: 13
DNA: TGTGCCAGCAGCTTAGTAGCGGCCCAGCCCCAGCATTTT
CDR3: CASSLVAAQPQHF

D: -
J: TRBJ2-4
V: TRBV5-1
size: few
length: 14
DNA: TGCGCCAGCAGCCCGCGGGGACGCACAAACATTCAGTACTTC
CDR3: CASSPRGRTNIQYF

D: -
J: TRBJ2-4
V: TRBV6-2/TRBV6-3
size: -
length: 14
DNA: TGTGCCAGCAGTTACGTGCACGGGCCACACAATCGGTACTTC
CDR3: CASSYVHGPHNRYF

D: -
J: TRBJ1-1
V: TRBV20-1
size: many
length: 13
DNA: TGCAGTGCTAGACAGGGTGGCGACACTGAAGCTTTCTTT
CDR3: CSARQGGDTEAFF

D: TRBD2
J: TRBJ2-5
V: TRBV11-2
size: many
length: 17
DNA: TGTGCCAGCAGAAATAGGAGACTAGCGGGATTCCAAGAGACCCAGTACTTC
CDR3: CASRNRRLAGFQETQYF

D: TRBD1
J: TRBJ1-3
V: TRBV6-1
size: -
length: 14
DNA: TGTGCCAGCAGAAGGGGACAGGGGGCTGACACCATATATTTT
CDR3: CASRRGQGADTIYF

D: -
J: TRBJ2-5
V: TRBV29-1
size: many
length: 13
DNA: TGCAGCGTTGAAAGGTGGAGCCAAGAGACCCAGTACTTC
CDR3: CSVERWSQETQYF

D: -
J: TRBJ2-7
V: TRBV6-2/TRBV6-3
size: many
length: 15
DNA: TGTGCCAGCAGTTACTCGTGGCTCGGGAGCTACGAGCAGTACTTC
CDR3: CASSYSWLGSYEQYF

D: -
J: TRBJ1-1
V: TRBV3-1
size: many
length: 14
DNA: TGTGCCAGCAGCACCCCGGCAGGGAACACTGAAGCTTTCTTT
CDR3: CASSTPAGNTEAFF

D: -
J: TRBJ2-3
V: TRBV7-2
size: many
length: 13
DNA: TGTGCCAGCAGCTACCCCAACCCGGATACGCAGTATTTT
CDR3: CASSYPNPDTQYF

D: -
J: TRBJ1-1
V: TRBV12-3/TRBV12-4
size: many
length: 13
DNA: TGTGCCAGCAGGGTCAGGGGATGGACTGAAGCTTTCTTT
CDR3: CASRVRGWTEAFF

D: -
J: TRBJ2-3
V: TRBV2
size: many
length: 15
DNA: TGTGCCAGCAGTGAAGCATGGGGATCCACAGATACGCAGTATTTT
CDR3: CASSEAWGSTDTQYF

D: -
J: TRBJ1-1
V: TRBV20-1
size: -
length: 13
DNA: TGCAGTGCTAGAGGGGCAATCCTAACTGAAGCTTTCTTT
CDR3: CSARGAILTEAFF

D: -
J: TRBJ1-1
V: TRBV7-2
size: few
length: 14
DNA: TGTGCCAGCAGCGCCGGGCCGTCAGGTAGCGAAGCTTTCTTT
CDR3: CASSAGPSGSEAFF

D: -
J: TRBJ2-7
V: TRBV5-1
size: many
length: 14
DNA: TGCGCCAGCCGTCATGGGCAGGGCGACGGCGAGCAGTACTTC
CDR3: CASRHGQGDGEQYF

D: TRBD1
J: TRBJ1-5
V: TRBV6-2/TRBV6-3
size: many
length: 13
DNA: TGTGCCAGCAAAGACAGGGGCGCTCAGCCCCAGCATTTT
CDR3: CASKDRGAQPQHF

D: -
J: TRBJ2-5
V: TRBV5-1
size: -
length: 16
DNA: TGCGCCAGCAGCTCGCCCCCGGGACATACTCAAGAGACCCAGTACTTC
CDR3: CASSSPPGHTQETQYF

D: -
J: TRBJ2-1
V: TRBV9
size: many
length: 12
DNA: TGTGCCAGCAGCGCCCAAGATGATGAGCAGTTCTTC
CDR3: CASSAQDDEQFF